The present T cell receptor beta chain was sequenced within a study of cytomegalovirus exposure and HLA in healthy donors. The overall study: There were nearly 120 million unique TCR beta sequences, drawn from approximately 180 million T cells, in an earlier analysis. About 84% of 300 to 450 genotyped donors fell in the Caucasian-associated ancestry cluster.

Donors consisted of healthy bone marrow donors. 60 Vbeta and 13 Jbeta primers were used in PCR. Profiled with immunoSEQ multiplex PCR; TCRdb holds only in-frame clones, not every one. The sample lists roughly 160,000 clones, roughly 80% occurring once. The CDR3 spans 13 residues. The germline CDR1 and CDR2 sequences are LNHDA and SQIVND (reference sequence). V was clipped by 6 bases and J by 5 bases; unmatched bases: 3. The specimen sequenced was PBMCs. The TCR sequence derives from a female donor in good health and CMV-seronegative. This chain joins TRBV19 and TRBJ1-1, with 10 positions matching TRBD1. The CDR3, as DNA: TGTGCCAGTAGGACGGGACAGGGGACTGAAGCTTTCTTT. Its translation: CASRTGQGTEAFF.